Sequencing of this T cell receptor beta chain was carried out in a study of beta chain features in type 1 diabetes. Overall study: Patients were similar to healthy donors in age and gender (as well as in cell yields). Study results and caveats: The influence of HLA type on TCRB rearrangement stayed undetermined.

This CDR3 region has 13 residues. The V end was cut by 8 bases, the J end by 6 bases, with 13 bases between. Germline loops: CDR1 SGHTA, CDR2 FQGNSA. Worth noting for this clone: Its antigen is not identified.

Expressed TCRB transcripts got sequenced, as all isolated RNA was reverse transcribed. The repertoire was sequenced with immunoSEQ multiplex PCR; TCRdb's copy has only in-frame clones and lacks some. The table records about 220,000 clones, 9.5% to 13% of them present only once. The chain carries TRBV7-2 and TRBJ1-4, with D perhaps TRBD1 (5 bases). Input material: central memory CD4+ T cells from blood. The clonotype was recovered from a man between 18 and 29 years old in good health. This CDR3 reads CASHGDPHEKLFF. The CDR3 nucleotides are TGTGCCAGCCATGGGGACCCCCATGAAAAACTGTTTTTT.